The 16 T cell receptor beta chains below come from one sample, sequenced in a study of T cell responses to AZD1222 COVID-19 vaccine. The assay was immunoSEQ multiplex PCR, and TCRdb's table has in-frame clones only and misses some. The data hold some 150,000 clones, with over 80% observed a single time. The specimen was peripheral blood, collected 28 days after the second AZD1222 dose. The source is an adult who received the AZD1222 COVID-19 vaccine.

The rearrangement links TRBV7-6 to TRBJ2-7, with 10 bases matching TRBD1. Germline V lookup: CDR1 SGHVS, CDR2 FNYEAQ. V was clipped by 5 bases and J by 2 bases; unmatched bases: 6. The CDR3 spans 15 residues. CDR3 residues: CASSRGQGGPYEQYF. Here the CDR3 DNA reads TGTGCCAGCAGCCGTGGACAGGGGGGTCCCTACGAGCAGTACTTC.

The chain employs TRBV2 and TRBJ1-5; D ambiguous. CDR3 length equals 13 residues. Germline values: CDR1 SNHLY, CDR2 FYNNEI. Trimming left V 2 bases short and J 5 bases short, with 7 bases between. CDR3 nucleotides: TGTGCCAGCAGTGAAATAGGGTATCAGCCCCAGCATTTT. Translating gives CASSEIGYQPQHF.

The chain has TRBV15 and TRBJ2-3; the match to TRBD2 covers 8 bases. V gave up 1 base and J gave up 6 bases; unmatched junction bases: 9. CDR3 length: 16 residues. The germline CDR1 and CDR2 sequences are LNHNV and YYDKDF (reference sequence). For the CDR3, the DNA is TGTGCCACCAGCAGAGCGGGGGGGATGCATGGGGATACGCAGTATTTT. Protein: CATSRAGGMHGDTQYF.

V gene TRBV6-5 combines with J gene TRBJ1-2; D is undetermined. The CDR3 is 16 residues long. CDR1 is MNHEY, CDR2 SVGAGI, per germline. The V end lost 0 bases, the J end lost 4 bases, and 15 bases lay between the germline ends. CDR3 sequence reads: CASSYSNTAQLYGYTF. The CDR3 bases are TGTGCCAGCAGTTACTCGAATACAGCCCAGCTCTATGGCTACACCTTC.

Concerning this clone: One end of the junction fails to match germline, which may point to a read error. The chain joins TRBV2 to TRBJ2-2; the match to TRBD1 covers 8 bases. The CDR3 is 14 amino acids. In germline, CDR1 is SNHLY, CDR2 FYNNEI. CDR3 amino acids: CASSGTGNSGELFF. In nucleotides, the CDR3 is TGTGCCAGCAGTGGGACAGGGAACTCCGGGGAGCTGTTTTTT. The whole variable domain, filled in from reference TRBV2 and TRBJ2-2, reads EPEVTQTPSHQVTQMGQEVILRCVPISNHLYFYWYRQILGQKVEFLVSFYNNEISEKSEIFDDQFSVERPDGSNFTLKIRSTKLEDSAMYFCASSGTGNSGELFFGEGSRLTVL.

The chain uses TRBV14 and TRBJ2-1; a weak D match, TRBD2 (7 bases). The V gene lost 2 bases and the J gene lost 9 bases, with 17 bases spanning the gap. The CDR3 spans 15 residues. From germline, CDR1 is SGHDN and CDR2 FVKESK. The CDR3 here is CASSQLLGGGPEQFF. CDR3 nucleotides: TGTGCCAGCAGCCAACTTTTAGGGGGGGGGCCTGAGCAGTTCTTC.

This clone has a handful of counts. V is TRBV7-2 and J is TRBJ1-4; 10 nucleotides align to TRBD1. J gave up 11 bases and V 3 bases, and 6 bases lay outside the gene matches. Germline assignment: CDR1 SGHTA and CDR2 FQGNSA. This CDR3 spans 14 amino acids. The DNA for the CDR3 is TGTGCCAGCAGCTTTTCCGGGACAGGGGACAAACTGTTTTTT. As protein: CASSFSGTGDKLFF.

The rearrangement uses TRBV5-4 and TRBJ2-1; the match to TRBD1 covers 9 bases. This CDR3 has 15 residues. The germline gives CDR1 SGHNT, CDR2 YYREEE (reference sequence). V lost 2 bases, J lost 7 bases, and 7 bases stayed unmatched. The CDR3 reads CASSFPGTGNNEQFF. The CDR3 DNA sequence: TGTGCCAGCAGCTTTCCCGGGACAGGGAATAATGAGCAGTTCTTC. The variable domain in full, with the rest retrieved from reference TRBV5-4 and TRBJ2-1, is ETGVTQSPTHLIKTRGQQVTLRCSSQSGHNTVSWYQQALGQGPQFIFQYYREEENGRGNFPPRFSGLQFPNYSSELNVNALELDDSALYLCASSFPGTGNNEQFFGPGTRLTVL.

V is TRBV5-5 and J is TRBJ1-5; 7 bases align to TRBD1. The CDR3 contains 14 residues. The junction had 3 bases not matched to a gene; V was cut back by 1 base and J by 5 bases. Germline CDR1 is SGHKS and CDR2 is YYEKEE (reference sequence). CDR3 in DNA: TGTGCCAGCAGCTTGCAAGGGGGCGATCAGCCCCAGCATTTT. Translated, it gives CASSLQGGDQPQHF.

This clone was detected a few times. The chain links TRBV7-9 to TRBJ2-2, with 7 bases identical to TRBD2. The CDR3 has 16 amino acids. The germline CDR1 and CDR2 sequences are SEHNR and FQNEAQ (reference sequence). V lost 2 bases and J lost 1; bases outside the gene matches: 4. The CDR3 DNA reads as TGTGCCAGCAGCTTAAATCTAGCGGAGAACACCGGGGAGCTGTTTTTT. It encodes CASSLNLAENTGELFF.

The gene calls are TRBV7-2 and TRBJ1-2; the D is unclear. This CDR3 has 13 amino acids. The V end lost 1 base, the J end lost 8 bases, and 11 bases lay between the germline ends. Germline V CDR1 and CDR2: SGHTA, FQGNSA. CDR3 protein: CASSLDMGKGYTF. The CDR3 DNA reads TGTGCCAGCAGCTTAGATATGGGAAAAGGCTACACCTTC.

The chain employs TRBV7-6 and TRBJ2-3; D is perhaps TRBD1 or TRBD2 (5 bases each). Germline lookup yields CDR1 SGHVS and CDR2 FNYEAQ. This CDR3 is built from 16 residues. V was clipped by 3 bases and J by 1 base, with 14 bases between them. In DNA form, the CDR3 reads TGTGCCAGCAGCTTGGGACGGTGGGCAGGCACAGATACGCAGTATTTT. Residues: CASSLGRWAGTDTQYF.

V and J are TRBV5-4 and TRBJ2-1, with TRBD2 matching over 9 bases. V was clipped by 4 bases and J by 8 bases; unmatched bases: 13. This CDR3 has 16 residues. Looked up from germline, CDR1 is SGHNT and CDR2 is YYREEE (reference sequence). The DNA of the CDR3 is TGTGCCAGCAGCCGCCGTATAGCGGGGGCCTCGGATGAGCAGTTCTTC. Its protein is CASSRRIAGASDEQFF.

The rearrangement links TRBV20-1 to TRBJ2-3, with 7 bases lining up with TRBD2. Germline CDR1 DFQATT, CDR2 SNEGSKA (reference sequence). V dropped 5 bases and J dropped 6; count of bases not matched to a gene: 2. This CDR3 comprises 11 residues. CDR3 protein: CSAAGVDTQYF. In DNA form, the CDR3 reads TGCAGTGCTGCGGGAGTGGATACGCAGTATTTT.

The chain joins TRBV28 to TRBJ1-2; 7 bases are shared with TRBD1. The V and J ends lost 8 bases and 5 bases, in that order; junction bases with no gene match: 8. The CDR3 sequence is 13 residues long. Germline V gives CDR1 MDHEN, CDR2 SYDVKM. CDR3 loop: CASGGFRGYGYTF. Written as DNA, the CDR3 is TGTGCCAGCGGCGGGTTCAGGGGGTATGGCTACACCTTC.

The rearrangement links TRBV19 to TRBJ1-2; TRBD1 is a possible D gene (5 bases). The length of the CDR3 is 13 residues. CDR1 is LNHDA and CDR2 is SQIVND in the germline V gene (reference sequence). Trimming removed 7 bases at V and 2 bases at J, with 11 bases between. Written as DNA, the CDR3 is TGTGCCAGTAAACGGGGACTGAACTATGGCTACACCTTC. This codes for CASKRGLNYGYTF.